These 26 T cell receptor beta chains were sequenced from one sample in a study of T cell responses to AZD1222 COVID-19 vaccine. Clones were read by immunoSEQ multiplex PCR, and TCRdb kept only the in-frame ones, dropping some. The sample lists 100,000 to 120,000 clones; around 82% were seen once. The source material was peripheral blood, sampled on day 0 of AZD1222 vaccination. The receptor set was obtained from an adult in good health.

The V call is TRBV19, the J call TRBJ1-6; no definite D call. The CDR3 is made up of 15 amino acids. The V and J ends lost 2 bases and 5 bases respectively, with 10 bases between them. CDR1 LNHDA and CDR2 SQIVND come from the germline V gene (reference sequence). CDR3 coding DNA: TGTGCCAGTAGTATACAGGTTCGCCATAATTCACCCCTCCACTTT. Protein sequence: CASSIQVRHNSPLHF. Filled out from reference TRBV19 and TRBJ1-6, the complete variable domain reads DGGITQSPKYLFRKEGQNVTLSCEQNLNHDAMYWYRQDPGQGLRLIYYSQIVNDFQKGDIAEGYSVSREKKESFPLTVTSAQKNPTAFYLCASSIQVRHNSPLHFGNGTRLTVT.

The chain joins TRBV10-3 to TRBJ2-3; 14 positions agree with TRBD2. V dropped 6 bases and J dropped 4; count of bases not matched to a gene: 9. The germline V gene has CDR1 ENHRY and CDR2 SYGVKD. This CDR3 is built from 17 residues. CDR3 in amino acids: CAIRDGLAGGKSDTQYF. CDR3 DNA: TGTGCCATCAGGGACGGACTAGCGGGAGGTAAATCAGATACGCAGTATTTT.

The gene calls are TRBV5-1 and TRBJ2-7; TRBD2 matches at 11 bases. The CDR3 runs 15 residues. With V trimmed by 4 bases and J by 6 bases, 9 bases remained unmatched. CDR1 is SGHRS and CDR2 is YFSETQ in the germline V gene. CDR3 nucleotides: TGCGCCAGCAGCGGTACGACTAGCGGGAAGGGCGAGCAGTACTTC. Residues: CASSGTTSGKGEQYF.

This chain joins TRBV2 and TRBJ2-7, with TRBD1 matching over 8 bases. The germline V gene encodes CDR1 SNHLY and CDR2 FYNNEI. The CDR3 consists of 16 residues. Trimming took 2 bases from V and 1 from J; bases not matched to a gene: 7. The CDR3 DNA is TGTGCCAGCAGTGAATCCCCTAGGACAGGGTCCTACGAGCAGTACTTC. Translated, it gives CASSESPRTGSYEQYF.

The V call is TRBV10-1, the J call TRBJ2-3; perhaps TRBD2 as D (5 bases). The CDR3 sequence is 14 residues long. CDR1 is WNHNN, CDR2 SYGVQD, per germline (reference sequence). With 6 bases removed from V and 2 bases from J, the gap between germline ends came to 12 bases. The CDR3 DNA reads as TGCGCCAGCAGCAACGAGGGCCTCACAGATACGCAGTATTTT. Protein: CASSNEGLTDTQYF.

The chain is built from TRBV7-8 and TRBJ1-3; perhaps TRBD1 as D (6 bases). CDR3 size: 13 residues. The V end was cut by 8 bases, the J end by 0 bases, with 8 bases between. Germline-derived CDR1 and CDR2 are SGHVS and FQNEAQ. The CDR3 protein is CASQGSSGNTIYF. The CDR3 coding sequence is TGTGCCAGCCAGGGGAGCTCTGGAAACACCATATATTTT.

The V call is TRBV6-2 or TRBV6-3, the J call TRBJ2-7; the D gene is possibly TRBD2 (5 bases). The CDR3 has 14 residues. The V end lost 2 bases, the J end lost 3 bases, and 11 bases lay between the germline ends. The germline gives CDR1 MNHEY, CDR2 SVGEGT. CDR3 sequence reads: CASSYGRGSYEQYF. The CDR3, as DNA: TGTGCCAGCAGTTACGGCCGGGGAAGCTACGAGCAGTACTTC.

The CDR3: CASSFMRGGSYNEQFF. The DNA for the CDR3 is TGTGCCAGCAGCTTCATGAGGGGGGGCTCCTACAATGAGCAGTTCTTC. The genes are TRBV7-9 and TRBJ2-1; perhaps TRBD2 as D (7 bases). Germline V gene data show CDR1 as SEHNR and CDR2 as FQNEAQ (reference sequence). V shed 3 bases and J shed 0 bases, with 12 bases lying between them. This CDR3 is built from 16 residues.

This clone was counted a few times. V usage is TRBV4-3 and J usage is TRBJ2-1; D is possibly TRBD2 (5 bases). Trimming removed 2 bases from V and 2 bases from J, with 10 bases in between. CDR1 and CDR2 (germline): LGHNA, YSLEER. This CDR3 region has 15 residues. The CDR3 DNA is TGCGCCAGCAGCCAATCCGGGATACCCTACAATGAGCAGTTCTTC. It encodes CASSQSGIPYNEQFF.

J is TRBJ1-1 and V is TRBV7-2; D call uncertain. V was clipped by 8 bases and J by 0 bases, with 7 bases between them. Germline values: CDR1 SGHTA, CDR2 FQGNSA. CDR3 size: 12 residues. The CDR3 sequence is CASSRMNTEAFF. The CDR3 nucleotides read TGTGCCAGCTCTCGGATGAACACTGAAGCTTTCTTT. Using reference TRBV7-2 and TRBJ1-1 for the parts outside the CDR3, the full variable domain is GAGVSQSPSNKVTEKGKDVELRCDPISGHTALYWYRQSLGQGLEFLIYFQGNSAPDKSGLPSDRFSAERTGGSVSTLTIQRTQQEDSAVYLCASSRMNTEAFFGQGTRLTVV.

This chain connects TRBV28 to TRBJ1-2; no reliable D call. The CDR3 is 15 amino acids. V was cut by 5 bases and J by 0 bases, with 13 bases left in between. Germline values: CDR1 MDHEN, CDR2 SYDVKM. CDR3 residues: CASSPTTRANYGYTF. The CDR3 DNA reads as TGTGCCAGCAGTCCAACGACAAGAGCTAACTATGGCTACACCTTC.

V is TRBV18 and J is TRBJ2-5; 7 bases are shared with TRBD1. Unmatched junction bases numbered 9, after V lost 5 bases and J lost 0 bases. The CDR3 is made up of 16 amino acids. Germline V gene data show CDR1 as KGHSH and CDR2 as LQKENI. The CDR3 nucleotides read TGTGCCAGCTCATTTATACAGGGGAGCTACCAAGAGACCCAGTACTTC. Amino acids: CASSFIQGSYQETQYF.

This clone was counted only a few times. V usage is TRBV25-1 and J usage is TRBJ2-5, with 16 nucleotides matching TRBD2. The CDR3 has 17 amino acids. Trimming took 9 bases from V and 5 from J; bases not matched to a gene: 12. In germline, CDR1 is MGHDK, CDR2 SYGVNS. CDR3 coding DNA: TGTGCCAGTTGTCCGGGACTAGCGGGAGGGCCTCGGGAGACCCAGTACTTC. Protein product: CASCPGLAGGPRETQYF. The full variable domain, in which reference TRBV25-1 and TRBJ2-5 provide the parts outside the CDR3, is EADIYQTPRYLVIGTGKKITLECSQTMGHDKMYWYQQDPGMELHLIHYSYGVNSTEKGDLSSESTVSRIRTEHFPLTLESARPSHTSQYLCASCPGLAGGPRETQYFGPGTRLLVL.

V is TRBV5-1 and J is TRBJ2-7; D is unresolved. From germline, CDR1 is SGHRS and CDR2 YFSETQ. V was cut by 0 bases and J by 0 bases, with 7 bases left in between. The CDR3 is 14 amino acids. CDR3 protein: CASSLASNSYEQYF. In nucleotides, the CDR3 is TGCGCCAGCAGCTTGGCCTCCAACTCCTACGAGCAGTACTTC.

V is TRBV6-5 and J is TRBJ1-6; unclear D gene. Germline V gene lookup returns CDR1 MNHEY and CDR2 SVGAGI. Trimming cost V 9 bases and J 9 bases, with 12 bases left between them. The CDR3 is 12 amino acids. The CDR3 sequence: CASAGASSPLHF. DNA for the CDR3: TGTGCCAGTGCTGGAGCTAGTTCACCCCTCCACTTT.

The chain combines TRBV2 with TRBJ1-2; D is uncertain. Trimming took 1 base from V and 4 from J, leaving 19 bases between them. The CDR3 totals 17 residues. The germline gives CDR1 SNHLY, CDR2 FYNNEI. The CDR3 sequence: CASSEESTRRSRYGYTF. CDR3 in DNA: TGTGCCAGCAGTGAAGAATCAACCCGAAGAAGCCGCTATGGCTACACCTTC.

This chain joins TRBV11-2 and TRBJ2-1; 10 nucleotides align to TRBD2. The V and J ends lost 6 bases and 8 bases, in that order; junction bases with no gene match: 10. Germline CDR1 reads SGHAT; CDR2 reads FQNNGV. The CDR3 runs 15 residues. As DNA, the CDR3 is TGTGCCAGCAGACTAGGGACCGGGACTAGCGATGAGCAGTTCTTC. Translated, it gives CASRLGTGTSDEQFF.

This chain joins TRBV9 and TRBJ1-2; D is unclear. This CDR3 is built from 13 residues. The germline CDR1 and CDR2 sequences are SGDLS and YYNGEE. The ends were cut back, 5 bases at V and 6 bases at J, with 14 bases in the middle. This CDR3 reads CASSLRTNDGYTF. The DNA of the CDR3 is TGTGCCAGCAGTTTACGGACGAATGATGGCTACACCTTC.

This clone occurred a few times. The sample contains more than one DNA sequence encoding this CDR3. J is TRBJ2-2 and V is TRBV5-1, with 12 bases aligning to TRBD2. Trimming at V came to 0 bases and at J to 6 bases, leaving 9 bases not matched to a gene. CDR3 length: 18 amino acids. Germline V gene data show CDR1 as SGHRS and CDR2 as YFSETQ. CDR3 DNA sequence: TGCGCCAGCAGCTTGGGACTAGCGGGGGACGGGGGCGCCGGGGAGCTGTTTTTT. It yields the protein CASSLGLAGDGGAGELFF. Variable domain in full (rest from reference TRBV5-1 and TRBJ2-2): KAGVTQTPRYLIKTRGQQVTLSCSPISGHRSVSWYQQTPGQGLQFLFEYFSETQRNKGNFPGRFSGRQFSNSRSEMNVSTLELGDSALYLCASSLGLAGDGGAGELFFGEGSRLTVL.

In its sample, this clone was seen once. V usage is TRBV6-1 and J usage is TRBJ1-5, with 7 bases that match TRBD1. CDR1 is MNHNS and CDR2 is SASEGT in the germline V gene. V lost 7 bases and J lost 6; bases outside the gene matches: 3. This CDR3 comprises 12 residues. CDR3 in amino acids: CASTEGAQPQHF. In DNA, the CDR3 is TGTGCCAGCACTGAGGGGGCTCAGCCCCAGCATTTT.

This clone is medium-sized in the sample. The V and J genes are TRBV2 and TRBJ1-5; TRBD1 matches 7 bases. V shed 6 bases and J 4 bases; nucleotides not matched to a gene: 6. The CDR3 totals 14 residues. Germline V gene sequence: CDR1 SNHLY, CDR2 FYNNEI. CDR3 nucleotide sequence: TGTGCCAGCAGCTACGACAGGGCGAATCAGCCCCAGCATTTT. It encodes CASSYDRANQPQHF.

The chain couples TRBV19 to TRBJ1-3; D may be TRBD1 (5 bases). This CDR3 has 16 amino acids. V gave up 5 bases and J gave up 0 bases, with 14 bases separating them. Germline V gene sequence: CDR1 LNHDA, CDR2 SQIVND (reference sequence). The CDR3 bases are TGTGCCAGTAGTTTCCGGGACGTCGGCTCTGGAAACACCATATATTTT. As protein: CASSFRDVGSGNTIYF.

This sequence joins TRBV6-5 and TRBJ1-3; D not resolved. Germline values: CDR1 MNHEY, CDR2 SVGAGI. Trimming removed 8 bases from V and 0 bases from J, with 11 bases in between. The CDR3 has 14 residues. The CDR3 DNA is TGTGCCAGCCAAAGCCGATTCTCTGGAAACACCATATATTTT. Translated, it gives CASQSRFSGNTIYF.

CDR3: CASSLGDSSYEQYF. The CDR3 DNA follows: TGTGCCAGCAGCCTAGGTGACTCGTCCTACGAGCAGTACTTC. V gene TRBV5-6 combines with J gene TRBJ2-7, with unresolved D. Trimming removed 4 bases from V and 1 base from J, with 12 bases in between. Germline V CDR1 and CDR2: SGHDT, YYEEEE. The CDR3 runs 14 residues.

For the CDR3, the DNA is TGTGCCAGCAGTTACTCGTCCTGGGACGAGCAGTACTTC. Translation gives CASSYSSWDEQYF. V is TRBV6-6 and J is TRBJ2-7; no clear D. Germline V gene sequence: CDR1 MNHNY, CDR2 SVGAGI (reference sequence). Trimming pared 0 bases from V and 5 bases from J, leaving 8 bases between. This CDR3 contains 13 residues.

The chain combines TRBV3-1 (or the pseudogene TRBV3-2) with TRBJ2-7; 12 bases align to TRBD2. This CDR3 is built from 16 residues. Germline CDR1 reads LGHDT; CDR2 reads YNNKEL (reference sequence). The junction had 3 bases not matched to a gene; V was cut back by 1 base and J by 2 bases. The CDR3 is CASSQVLAGGPYEQYF. The CDR3 bases are TGTGCCAGCAGCCAAGTACTAGCGGGAGGCCCCTACGAGCAGTACTTC.